A selection of T cell receptor beta chains follows, all from one sample in a study of blood T cell repertoires in COVID-19. Profiled with immunoSEQ multiplex PCR; TCRdb holds only in-frame clones, not every one. The repertoire consists of about 250,000 clones, with about 90% occurring once and the leading ten covering 3% to 3.5%. The sample comprised peripheral blood. The receptors originated from a man aged 18 to 30 with active or convalescent COVID-19. Each CDR3 is given with its conserved first and last residue. D genes are given only for firm matches. Not all rows give a size; the values are once, few, many and, for expanded clones, a class.

d_call	v_call	j_call	clone_size	cdr3_nt	cdr3_aa
NA	TRBV6-2/TRBV6-3	TRBJ1-6	NA	TGTGCCAGCAGTTACCCCAGGGGCGGTAATTCACCCCTCCACTTT	CASSYPRGGNSPLHF
TRBD1	TRBV6-2/TRBV6-3	TRBJ2-7	NA	TGTGCCAGCAGTTACCCGAGAAAGGACGGGACAGGGGGCCACGAGCAGTACTTC	CASSYPRKDGTGGHEQYF
NA	TRBV7-2	TRBJ2-1	NA	TGTGCCAGCAGCTCTCCACTAGCACCTTACAATGAGCAGTTCTTC	CASSSPLAPYNEQFF
TRBD2	TRBV15	TRBJ2-1	NA	TGTGCCACCAGCAGAGAACTAGCGGGGGGCAATGAGCAGTTCTTC	CATSRELAGGNEQFF
TRBD1	TRBV5-4	TRBJ2-1	NA	TGTGCCAGCAGCCTGACCGGGACAGGGGATGAGCAGTTCTTC	CASSLTGTGDEQFF
NA	TRBV28	TRBJ1-6	NA	TGTGCCAGCAGTTTGGGCGTAATAGTCTCACCCCTCCACTTT	CASSLGVIVSPLHF
NA	TRBV6-2/TRBV6-3	TRBJ1-5	NA	TGTGCCAGCAGTAACAGGATTCGCAATCAGCCCCAGCATTTT	CASSNRIRNQPQHF
NA	TRBV4-3	TRBJ1-4	NA	TGCGCCAGCAGCCAGGGAGGATCGGGCGAAAAACTGTTTTTT	CASSQGGSGEKLFF
NA	TRBV6-2/TRBV6-3	TRBJ1-2	NA	TGTGCCAGCAGTTCAGAAGGACTGTGGTATGGCTACACCTTC	CASSSEGLWYGYTF
NA	TRBV5-8	TRBJ1-2	NA	TGTGCCTCCACCTCGGGGGGAAGCTACACCTTC	CASTSGGSYTF
NA	TRBV14	TRBJ1-2	NA	TGTGCCAGCAGCCAAGGGGAGTTTCGGCAGGGGAATGGCTACACCTTC	CASSQGEFRQGNGYTF
TRBD1	TRBV6-1	TRBJ2-7	NA	TGTGCCAGCAGTGAAGCCAGGACAGGGGGTTACTACGAGCAGTACTTC	CASSEARTGGYYEQYF
NA	TRBV7-2	TRBJ1-6	NA	TGTGCCAGCAGCTTAATTTGGGACAATAATTCACCCCTCCACTTT	CASSLIWDNNSPLHF
TRBD1	TRBV30	TRBJ1-1	once	TGTGCCTGGAGTAAGGGGGCTGAACTAGAAGCTTTCTTT	CAWSKGAELEAFF
NA	TRBV7-8	TRBJ1-2	few	TGTGCCAGCAGCTTAGATCGGGTGGAGGCAGCGCTCTATGGCTACACCTTC	CASSLDRVEAALYGYTF
TRBD1	TRBV20-1	TRBJ2-7	NA	TGCAGTGCTGGACCGGGACAGGGTGTGTACTTC	CSAGPGQGVYF
TRBD1	TRBV12-5	TRBJ1-4	NA	TGTGCTAGCACTCCCGGGACAGAGAATGAAAAACTGTTTTTT	CASTPGTENEKLFF
NA	TRBV28	TRBJ1-5	NA	TGTGCCAGCAGTAAAACAGGGAACAATCAGCCCCAGCATTTT	CASSKTGNNQPQHF
TRBD2	TRBV28	TRBJ2-7	NA	TGTGCCAGCAGCGGGACTAGCGGCTCCTACGAGCAGTACTTC	CASSGTSGSYEQYF
NA	TRBV12-5	TRBJ2-3	NA	TGTGCTAGTGCCCCGGGATATAGCACAGATACGCAGTATTTT	CASAPGYSTDTQYF
NA	TRBV14	TRBJ1-1	NA	TGTGCCAGCAGCCGGTACCTCTATACTGAAGCTTTCTTT	CASSRYLYTEAFF
NA	TRBV9	TRBJ2-1	NA	TGTGCCAGCAGCGTAGCCGGTGAGCAGTTCTTC	CASSVAGEQFF
NA	TRBV28	TRBJ1-1	NA	TGTGCCAGCAGTTCTGGACAGCAAAACACTGAAGCTTTCTTT	CASSSGQQNTEAFF
TRBD2	TRBV7-3	TRBJ2-3	NA	TGTGCCAGCAGCTTAGGACGGGGGGGCGCAGATACGCAGTATTTT	CASSLGRGGADTQYF
TRBD1	TRBV27	TRBJ1-3	NA	TGTGCCAGCCCCAAGGGGGCCCCCGGCGACGACGGAAACACCATATATTTT	CASPKGAPGDDGNTIYF
NA	TRBV19	TRBJ1-4	NA	TGTGCCAGTAGCCTCTCCGTTGAAAAACTGTTTTTT	CASSLSVEKLFF
TRBD2	TRBV5-4	TRBJ2-1	NA	TGTGCCAGCAGCTTTGCGGGAGTGGTCTCCTACAATGAGCAGTTCTTC	CASSFAGVVSYNEQFF
NA	TRBV5-1	TRBJ2-2	NA	TGCGCCAGCAGCCTCATCGGGGGAGCCAACACCGGGGAGCTGTTTTTT	CASSLIGGANTGELFF
NA	TRBV6-1	TRBJ2-4	NA	TGTGCCAGCAGTGAAGCGCGGATGGAAAACATTCAGTACTTC	CASSEARMENIQYF
TRBD2	TRBV18	TRBJ2-3	NA	TGTGCCAGCTCACTACTGACTAGCGGGGCGACAGATACGCAGTATTTT	CASSLLTSGATDTQYF
NA	TRBV20-1	TRBJ2-5	NA	TGCAGTGCTAGTATCATCACACAAGAGACCCAGTACTTC	CSASIITQETQYF
TRBD1	TRBV23-1	TRBJ1-5	NA	TGCGCCAGCAGTACCCGGGACAGGGGGCATCAGCCCCAGCATTTT	CASSTRDRGHQPQHF
NA	TRBV10-3	TRBJ2-1	NA	TGTGCCATCAGTGGGTTTGGGAGTCCCAATGAGCAGTTCTTC	CAISGFGSPNEQFF
NA	TRBV9	TRBJ1-4	NA	TGTGCCAGCGGGAAACAGGAGAGTGAAAAACTGTTTTTT	CASGKQESEKLFF
TRBD1	TRBV7-8	TRBJ2-7	NA	TGTGCCAGCAGCCAACCCGACAGGGAACAGTACTTC	CASSQPDREQYF
NA	TRBV12-3/TRBV12-4	TRBJ1-1	NA	TGTGCCAGCAGCCAGGCGGGAGGGACTGAAGCTTTCTTT	CASSQAGGTEAFF
NA	TRBV9	TRBJ1-4	NA	TGTGCCAGCAGCGTAGTCGGGGGGATGTCTGAAAAACTGTTTTTT	CASSVVGGMSEKLFF
NA	TRBV19	TRBJ2-7	once	TGTGCCAGTAGGAGCGAAGGGACTTCCTCCTACGAGCAGTACTTC	CASRSEGTSSYEQYF
TRBD2	TRBV7-2	TRBJ2-7	NA	TGTGCCAGCAGCTTATCGGCGCCTGGTGTTAGCGGGACCTTGTCTTTC	CASSLSAPGVSGTLSF
TRBD1	TRBV11-2	TRBJ1-4	NA	TGTGCCAGCAGCCCAGGGGGGACGGGGTTAGAAAAACTGTTTTTT	CASSPGGTGLEKLFF
TRBD2	TRBV9	TRBJ2-3	few	TGTGCCAGCAGCGTACTAGCGGGGGGCACAGATACGCAGTATTTT	CASSVLAGGTDTQYF
NA	TRBV2	TRBJ1-2	NA	TGTGCCAGCAGCCCCGGGACATCCGCCCGACCTCATGGCTACACCTTC	CASSPGTSARPHGYTF
NA	TRBV5-4	TRBJ2-3	NA	TGTGCCAGCAGCCTAAGTGAACGGGGGAACACAGATACGCAGTATTTT	CASSLSERGNTDTQYF
TRBD2	TRBV7-3	TRBJ2-1	once	TGTGCCAGCAGCTTAACCCGCGCGGGAGTAGGGGAGCAGTTCTTC	CASSLTRAGVGEQFF
TRBD1	TRBV25-1	TRBJ2-1	once	TGTGCCAGCAGTAAACAGGGGGCTCAGGAGCAGTTCTTC	CASSKQGAQEQFF
TRBD1	TRBV28	TRBJ1-6	NA	TGTGCCAGCAGTTTATTCCGGGGACAGAGGGGTTCCTATAATTCACCCCTCCACTTT	CASSLFRGQRGSYNSPLHF
TRBD2	TRBV12-3/TRBV12-4	TRBJ2-1	NA	TGTGCCAGCAGGATACTAGCGGAGCAGTTCTTC	CASRILAEQFF
NA	TRBV11-2	TRBJ2-5	NA	TGTGCCAGCAGCACGGGACTTCAAGAGACCCAGTACTTC	CASSTGLQETQYF